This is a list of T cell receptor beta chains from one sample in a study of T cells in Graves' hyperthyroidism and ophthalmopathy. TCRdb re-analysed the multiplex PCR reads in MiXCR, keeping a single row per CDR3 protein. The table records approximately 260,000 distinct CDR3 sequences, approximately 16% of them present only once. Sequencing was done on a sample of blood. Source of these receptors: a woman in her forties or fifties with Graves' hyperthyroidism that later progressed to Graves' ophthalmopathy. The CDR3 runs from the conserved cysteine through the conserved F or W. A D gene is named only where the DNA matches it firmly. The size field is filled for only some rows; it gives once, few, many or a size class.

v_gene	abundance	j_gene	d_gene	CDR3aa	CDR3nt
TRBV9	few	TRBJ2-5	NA	CASSVRGARETQYF	TGTGCCAGCAGCGTACGGGGGGCTAGAGAGACCCAGTACTTC
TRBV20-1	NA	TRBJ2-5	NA	CSARDIEGDFQETQYF	TGCAGTGCTAGAGATATAGAGGGAGACTTCCAAGAGACCCAGTACTTC
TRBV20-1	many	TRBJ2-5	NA	CSALQDLQETQYF	TGCAGTGCTCTACAGGACTTACAAGAGACCCAGTACTTC
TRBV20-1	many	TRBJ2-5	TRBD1	CSARPGDRGGETQYF	TGCAGTGCCAGGCCAGGGGACAGGGGGGGGGAGACCCAGTACTTC
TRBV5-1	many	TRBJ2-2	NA	CASSVGQHTGELFF	TGCGCCAGCAGCGTAGGACAACACACCGGGGAGCTGTTTTTT
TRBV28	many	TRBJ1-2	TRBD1	CASSPLTGARYGYTF	TGTGCCAGCAGTCCCCTTACAGGGGCCCGCTATGGCTACACCTTC
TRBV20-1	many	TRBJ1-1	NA	CSASWQGLNTEAFF	TGCAGTGCTAGTTGGCAGGGCCTGAACACTGAAGCTTTCTTT
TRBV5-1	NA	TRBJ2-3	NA	CASSLVVRRTDTQYF	TGCGCCAGCAGCTTGGTGGTGCGGCGCACAGATACGCAGTATTTT
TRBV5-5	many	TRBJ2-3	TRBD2	CASSLRLAGDTQYF	TGTGCCAGCAGCTTAAGACTAGCGGGAGATACGCAGTATTTT
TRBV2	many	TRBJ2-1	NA	CASRGGGSDNEQFF	TGTGCCAGCAGGGGAGGAGGGTCGGACAATGAGCAGTTCTTC
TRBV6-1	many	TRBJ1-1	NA	CASTEEANTEAFF	TGTGCCAGCACCGAAGAGGCGAACACTGAAGCTTTCTTT
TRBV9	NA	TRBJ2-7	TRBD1	CASSVGGQDYEQYF	TGTGCCAGCAGCGTAGGCGGACAGGACTACGAGCAGTACTTC
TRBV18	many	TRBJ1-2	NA	CASSPTWGYGYTF	TGTGCCAGCTCTCCAACATGGGGATATGGCTACACCTTC
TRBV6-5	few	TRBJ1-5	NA	CASSYSIPRRDTQHF	TGTGCCAGCAGTTACTCGATCCCCAGGCGGGATACGCAGCATTTT
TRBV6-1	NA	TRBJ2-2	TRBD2	CASSDPRLAGGPSGELFF	TGTGCCAGCAGTGACCCCCGACTAGCGGGAGGGCCTTCCGGGGAGCTGTTTTTT
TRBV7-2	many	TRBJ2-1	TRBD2	CASSRTRGYNEQFF	TGTGCCAGCAGCCGGACTAGGGGATACAATGAGCAGTTCTTC
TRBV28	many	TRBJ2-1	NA	CASSLPGLINEQFF	TGTGCCAGCAGTTTACCGGGACTGATTAATGAGCAGTTCTTC